A single T cell receptor beta chain is shown here with its context. This sample is part of a study of Graves' ophthalmopathy and Graves' hyperthyroidism. From RNA, the CDR3 regions of TCR beta chains were amplified and sequenced. First-round RT-PCR with HTBI primers preceded a second-round multiplex PCR. TCRdb itself ran the multiplex PCR reads through MiXCR, one entry per CDR3 protein. The profile shows about 210,000 distinct CDR3 sequences, approximately 28% of them singletons. V was shortened by 4 bases and J by 2 bases, with 15 bases between the two germline ends. CDR1 is MDHEN and CDR2 is SYDVKM in the germline V gene. CDR3 length: 15 residues.

The source is a man aged 45 to 65 with Graves' ophthalmopathy. Input material: peripheral blood. The V gene is TRBV28, the J gene TRBJ2-7; tentatively, D is TRBD1 (6 bases). The CDR3 sequence: CASSWRGSGAYEQYF. CDR3 in DNA: TGTGCCAGCAGTTGGCGCGGGTCAGGGGCCTACGAGCAGTACTTC.